The T cell receptor beta chain described here comes from a study of T cells in tumors after PD-1 blockade (dated by TCRdb to between 2018 and 2021). Broadly, across the study: Exclusion criteria were prior checkpoint blockade, use of systemic immunosuppressants, or recent radiotherapy or other anti-cancer therapy within 4 weeks. Patients were treated with either pembrolizumab 200 mg every 3 weeks or cemiplimab 350 mg every 2 weeks. Some patients also continued taking vismodegib 150 mg daily during anti-PD-1 treatment. On average, peripheral blood samples yielded 35,000 to 45,000 unique clonotypes and 100,000 or so TCR templates (range roughly 21,000-280,000). Using site-matched tumors from BCC or SCC patients sampled before and after anti-PD-1 therapy, the study carried out paired single-cell RNA and TCR sequencing. To compare clonotypes in blood versus tumor, bulk TCR sequencing was run on around ten peripheral blood samples drawn from a few patients. RECIST version 1.1 was used to assess clinical response. Results and caveats for the whole study, not just this receptor: Around 40% of tumor TCR clonotypes were found in blood, and some novel exhausted tumor clones appeared in pre-treatment blood, suggesting peripheral recruitment. The source of novel T cell clones was not identified and could include lymphoid organs or rare unexpanded clones within the tumor or its periphery.

The immunoSEQ platform was used for deep TCRbeta sequencing. The paper's data handling went like this. For further analysis, only productive rearrangements were exported out of the immunoSEQ Analyzer. T cell phenotypes were assigned to bulk TCRbeta clonotypes by matching the clonotypes to single-cell RNA+TCR-seq clones that had the same TCRbeta sequence. Using bulk TCR sequencing data, clone enrichment in tumor was calculated by dividing a clone's tumor frequency by the same clone's PBMC frequency. TCRs were sorted with GLIPH into specificity groups, meaning clusters of distinct TCRs that share CDR3 motifs and likely recognize common antigens. In its TCRdb copy, this immuneACCESS table keeps in-frame sequences only and misses some clones. Where compared with another copy, unresolved V genes explain less than half of these, and the others have no known cause. That table furnishes V, J and clone size, whereas the DNA furnished D and trimming. This sample comprises around 51,000 clones, 81% of them detected only once. The ten largest clones represent more than 3.5% of the sample.

Including cysteine and phenylalanine, the CDR3 has 14 amino acids. Kept here is only the CDR3 DNA, which spans 42 bases and is read in frame from base 1. Trimmed from V: 2 bases; trimmed from J: 3 bases; junction bases lacking a gene match: 5. Per the germline V gene, SGDLS is the CDR1 and YYNGEE is the CDR2. Comment on this clone: The clone's antigen remains unknown. No per-base quality is available; no much larger clone lies one base away.

The label giving this sample's time point can be read as: before anti-PD-1 therapy. Genomic DNA extracted from tumor biopsies or peripheral blood was used for bulk TCRbeta sequencing, with input ranging from about 616 ng to 6,500 ng. All patients had histologically proven advanced or metastatic basal or squamous cell carcinoma and were poor candidates for surgical resection. The basal cell carcinoma cohort comprised about a dozen patients, of whom 8 had bulk tumor TCR sequencing. The sequencing used PBMCs, collected before anti-PD-1 treatment. This TCR derives from a human donor with basal cell carcinoma. Recombination linked TRBV9 to TRBJ2-7; a stretch of 7 junction bases matches TRBD1. The DNA sequence is TGTGCCAGCAGCGTTGCAGGGGGAAACTACGAGCAGTACTTC. It translates to CASSVAGGNYEQYF.